These 9 T cell receptor beta chains came from one sample sequenced in a study of T cell changes during pregnancy in multiple sclerosis. The data were produced by immunoSEQ multiplex PCR, yet TCRdb's version contains in-frame clones alone and is incomplete. The table has 30,000 to 45,000 clones, roughly 90% seen once. This specimen consisted of CD8+ T cells from peripheral blood mononuclear cells, obtained before pregnancy. The source is a female donor with multiple sclerosis, enrolled in a pregnancy study.

The chain recombines TRBV27 with TRBJ1-2, with a possible D match to TRBD1 (5 bases). The CDR3 contains 15 residues. V was pared by 0 bases and J by 4 bases, with 12 bases between. CDR1 is MNHEY, CDR2 SMNVEV, per germline (reference sequence). Here the CDR3 DNA reads TGTGCCAGCAGTTTATCGATCGGGGGGGTCTATGGCTACACCTTC. It is translated as CASSLSIGGVYGYTF.

The chain carries TRBV27 and TRBJ2-5; the match to TRBD1 covers 7 bases. CDR1 MNHEY and CDR2 SMNVEV come from the germline V gene (reference sequence). The V gene end was trimmed by 1 base and the J gene end by 5 bases; junction bases not matched to a gene: 7. The length of the CDR3 is 15 residues. The DNA of the CDR3 is TGTGCCAGCAGTTTATACGAGGGGGCGGTGGAGACCCAGTACTTC. This gives the protein CASSLYEGAVETQYF.

The count of this clone is one. The J gene is TRBJ1-1, the V gene TRBV6-5, with 7 bases lining up with TRBD1. Per germline, CDR1 MNHEY and CDR2 SVGAGI. This CDR3 comprises 15 residues. The J segment lost 3 bases and the V segment lost 5 bases, leaving 9 bases of the junction unmatched. The CDR3 is CASSTDRVVYTEAFF. CDR3 nucleotides: TGTGCCAGCAGTACCGACAGGGTCGTATACACTGAAGCTTTCTTT.

The genes are TRBV6-5 and TRBJ1-1, with a possible D match to TRBD1 (6 bases). Germline-derived CDR1 and CDR2 are MNHEY and SVGAGI. The V end lost 2 bases, the J end lost 2 bases, and 12 bases lay between the germline ends. This CDR3 region has 15 residues. The CDR3 nucleotides are TGTGCCAGCAGTTACGTTCTGACAGGAAACACTGAAGCTTTCTTT. Protein: CASSYVLTGNTEAFF.

The chain combines TRBV6-1 with TRBJ1-6; D is ambiguous. The CDR3 is 17 amino acids. The germline V and J ends were trimmed by 1 base and 5 bases, with 15 bases remaining between them. CDR1 MNHNS and CDR2 SASEGT come from the germline V gene. The CDR3, as DNA: TGTGCCAGCAGTGAAGGGTGGAGTAGTCGTGATAATTCACCCCTCCACTTT. It is translated as CASSEGWSSRDNSPLHF.

The chain couples TRBV2 to TRBJ1-6; D is possibly TRBD1 (6 bases). This CDR3 has 15 residues. Germline assignment: CDR1 SNHLY and CDR2 FYNNEI. The V end was cut by 6 bases, the J end by 5 bases, with 14 bases between. The CDR3 sequence: CASRRRDKHNSPLHF. The CDR3, as DNA: TGTGCCAGCAGGCGCCGGGACAAACATAATTCACCCCTCCACTTT.

The chain is built from TRBV28 and TRBJ1-5; D is perhaps TRBD1 (5 bases). Germline lookup yields CDR1 MDHEN and CDR2 SYDVKM. The germline V and J ends were trimmed by 3 bases and 11 bases, with 20 bases remaining between them. The CDR3 length is 15 residues. The CDR3, as DNA: TGTGCCAGCAGTTTGGTTGACAGTGGGGTTGAAGCCCAGCATTTT. Translating it yields CASSLVDSGVEAQHF.

For the CDR3, the DNA is TGTGCTAGTGGTCAGACAGGGAACACTGAAGCTTTCTTT. Encoded protein: CASGQTGNTEAFF. The chain combines TRBV12-5 with TRBJ1-1, with TRBD1 as a possible D gene (6 bases). CDR1 and CDR2 from the germline V gene are LGHNT and FRNRAP. The CDR3 length is 13 residues. The V gene lost 5 bases and the J gene lost 1 base, with 8 bases spanning the gap. The full variable domain, rest sourced from reference TRBV12-5 and TRBJ1-1, is DARVTQTPRHKVTEMGQEVTMRCQPILGHNTVFWYRQTMMQGLELLAYFRNRAPLDDSGMPKDRFSAEMPDATLATLKIQPSEPRDSAVYFCASGQTGNTEAFFGQGTRLTVV.

The chain uses TRBV6-4 and TRBJ2-1; TRBD2 matches 9 bases. The ends lost 3 bases at V and 2 bases at J; junction bases unmatched: 5. The CDR3 extends over 16 amino acids. Germline V gene data show CDR1 as MRHNA and CDR2 as SNTAGT. For the CDR3, the DNA is TGTGCCAGCAGTGAAGAGGGCGGGGGGGCCTACAATGAGCAGTTCTTC. It encodes CASSEEGGGAYNEQFF.